The next 9 T cell receptor beta chains were all read from a single sample in a study of T-cell memory formation after mild COVID-19. A single record per CDR3 protein comes from TCRdb applying MiXCR to the 5' RACE reads. The sample has hundreds of thousands of distinct CDR3 sequences, roughly a sixth seen once. The sequenced material came from PBMCs or a T cell subset sorted from them (not recorded which). Every receptor here comes from a man aged 18 to 35 who had mild COVID-19 (a few samples of this study predate the infection). Cell type and time point are not known.

This clonotype was seen only a few times. The chain recombines TRBV27 with TRBJ2-7, with 12 bases lining up with TRBD2. The trim removed 7 bases at V and 4 bases at J, leaving 8 bases unmatched. The germline gives CDR1 MNHEY, CDR2 SMNVEV (reference sequence). The CDR3 is 15 residues long. The CDR3 region is CASTSSGGAWYEQYF. The CDR3 DNA sequence: TGTGCCAGCACTTCTAGCGGGGGGGCCTGGTACGAGCAGTACTTC.

This clonotype was counted a few times. The CDR3 coding sequence is TGCGCCAGCGGGGGACTAGCGGGGGAGACCCAGTACTTC. It yields the protein CASGGLAGETQYF. The chain combines TRBV5-1 with TRBJ2-5; TRBD2 aligns across 13 bases. J was trimmed by 5 bases and V by 7 bases; bases with no gene match: 2. From germline, CDR1 is SGHRS and CDR2 YFSETQ. The CDR3 extends over 13 amino acids.

A few counts support this clonotype. This chain joins TRBV11-2 and TRBJ2-3; 7 bases fit TRBD1. The CDR3 spans 13 residues. The germline V gene has CDR1 SGHAT and CDR2 FQNNGV. The junction had 2 bases not matched to a gene; V was cut back by 1 base and J by 7 bases. The CDR3 DNA is TGTGCCAGCAGCTTAGGACAGGGAAATACGCAGTATTTT. This translates into CASSLGQGNTQYF.

This clonotype was detected a few times. V usage is TRBV29-1 and J usage is TRBJ2-1; unclear D gene. With 2 bases removed from V and 6 bases from J, the gap between germline ends came to 5 bases. Germline CDR1 reads SQVTM; CDR2 reads ANQGSEA. CDR3 size: 11 residues. The CDR3 spells CSVESVNEQFF. For the CDR3, the DNA is TGCAGCGTTGAATCCGTCAATGAGCAGTTCTTC.

The chain combines TRBV5-4 with TRBJ1-2; D is undetermined. This CDR3 spans 14 amino acids. In germline, CDR1 is SGHNT, CDR2 YYREEE (reference sequence). V lost 0 bases to trimming and J lost 8 bases, with 14 bases between them. The CDR3 region has the DNA TGTGCCAGCAGCTTGGCCTACGCTCCTAACGGCTACACCTTC. Protein product: CASSLAYAPNGYTF. Supplemented by reference TRBV5-4 and TRBJ1-2, the full variable domain reads ETGVTQSPTHLIKTRGQQVTLRCSSQSGHNTVSWYQQALGQGPQFIFQYYREEENGRGNFPPRFSGLQFPNYSSELNVNALELDDSALYLCASSLAYAPNGYTFGSGTRLTVV.

This chain links TRBV7-3 with TRBJ2-1, with D possibly matching TRBD1 (5 bases). V was pared by 0 bases and J by 8 bases, with 14 bases between. The CDR3 runs 15 residues. The germline V gene has CDR1 SGHTA and CDR2 FQGTGA. Here the CDR3 DNA reads TGTGCCAGCAGCTTAACAGGGGCCTACTTCGATGAGCAGTTCTTC. Translation gives CASSLTGAYFDEQFF.

A single count supports this clonotype. The chain couples TRBV7-2 to TRBJ2-5, with a tentative D call TRBD1 (5 bases). Germline V lookup: CDR1 SGHTA, CDR2 FQGNSA. Trimming shortened V by 3 bases and J by 5 bases, and 16 bases separated the two germline ends. The CDR3 totals 15 residues. DNA for the CDR3: TGTGCCAGCAGCTTCCCCCGTCTGGGGCTTGAGACCCAGTACTTC. Encoded protein: CASSFPRLGLETQYF. Full variable domain (rest looked up from reference TRBV7-2 and TRBJ2-5): GAGVSQSPSNKVTEKGKDVELRCDPISGHTALYWYRQSLGQGLEFLIYFQGNSAPDKSGLPSDRFSAERTGGSVSTLTIQRTQQEDSAVYLCASSFPRLGLETQYFGPGTRLLVL.

The chain recombines TRBV6-5 with TRBJ2-3; 7 nucleotides line up with TRBD1. V lost 7 bases, J lost 4 bases, and 5 bases stayed unmatched. The CDR3 sequence is 13 residues long. The germline V gene encodes CDR1 MNHEY and CDR2 SVGAGI. In DNA, the CDR3 is TGTGCCAGCACGACAGGGAACCCAGATACGCAGTATTTT. Translation: CASTTGNPDTQYF.

This clonotype has a handful of counts. This chain uses TRBV4-1 with TRBJ1-1, with 7 bases that match TRBD1. This CDR3 has 15 residues. Trimming took 3 bases from V and 4 from J; bases not matched to a gene: 8. The germline CDR1 and CDR2 sequences are MGHRA and YSYEKL. The CDR3 region has the DNA TGCGCCAGCAGCCACCCGGACAGGCTGAGCACTGAAGCTTTCTTT. Translating it yields CASSHPDRLSTEAFF.